These 21 T cell receptor beta chains share one sample of origin, sequenced in a study of spatial heterogeneity in lung cancer. Time point indicated: blood at routine non-recurrence follow-up after resection. From the 5' RACE reads, TCRdb called clonotypes with MiXCR, one entry per CDR3 protein. Here the sample spans about 110,000 distinct CDR3 sequences, more than 10% being singletons. This sample comprised PBMCs, obtained at follow-up. The origin of the receptors is a female donor with early-stage non-small cell lung cancer.

Many counts were recorded for this clonotype. This chain connects TRBV3-1 to TRBJ2-1, with 7 bases identical to TRBD1. Germline-derived CDR1 and CDR2 are LGHDT and YNNKEL (reference sequence). The CDR3 loop spans 15 amino acids. The ends lost 4 bases at V and 0 bases at J; junction bases unmatched: 3. This CDR3 is CASSPGGSSYNEQFF. DNA for the CDR3: TGTGCCAGCAGCCCAGGGGGAAGCTCCTACAATGAGCAGTTCTTC.

The CDR3 loop is CSVDTSGSNTGSADTQYF. The CDR3 coding sequence is TGCAGCGTTGATACCAGCGGGAGTAATACAGGGAGTGCAGATACGCAGTATTTT. The chain carries TRBV29-1 and TRBJ2-3; 8 bases match TRBD2. This CDR3 has 18 amino acids. Germline CDR1 is SQVTM and CDR2 is ANQGSEA. The ends lost 3 bases at V and 4 bases at J; junction bases unmatched: 18.

V usage is TRBV6-2 or TRBV6-3 and J usage is TRBJ2-7; no reliable D call. The germline V and J ends were trimmed by 0 bases and 2 bases, with 5 bases remaining between them. CDR1 and CDR2 (germline): MNHEY, SVGEGT. The CDR3 extends over 13 amino acids. CDR3 sequence reads: CASSYSRAYEQYV. CDR3 DNA sequence: TGTGCCAGCAGTTACTCACGGGCCTACGAGCAGTACGTC.

The chain couples TRBV3-1 to TRBJ2-1; D call uncertain. Germline V gene sequence: CDR1 LGHDT, CDR2 YNNKEL (reference sequence). CDR3 length equals 14 residues. V lost 0 bases, J lost 9 bases, and 12 bases lay in between. In nucleotides, the CDR3 is TGTGCCAGCAGCCAAGATCTTTGGCAGACTGAGCAGTTCTTC. Translation gives CASSQDLWQTEQFF.

This clonotype was seen a handful of times. The chain links TRBV4-1 to TRBJ2-3; maybe TRBD2 (6 bases). Trimming shortened V by 5 bases and J by 2 bases, and 17 bases separated the two germline ends. The CDR3 is made up of 16 amino acids. The germline V gene encodes CDR1 MGHRA and CDR2 YSYEKL. DNA of the CDR3: TGCGCCAGCAGCGAAAAACCCAGACTAGTCACAGATACGCAGTATTTT. This encodes CASSEKPRLVTDTQYF.

This clonotype showed up just a few times. V is TRBV19 and J is TRBJ2-1, with 9 bases fitting TRBD1. Trimming removed 2 bases from V and 7 bases from J; junction bases left unmatched: 6. The germline gives CDR1 LNHDA, CDR2 SQIVND (reference sequence). The CDR3 contains 15 residues. The CDR3 coding sequence is TGTGCCAGTAGTATACTGGGACAGGGATGGAATGAGCAGTTCTTC. Translation gives CASSILGQGWNEQFF.

Only a few counts were recorded for this clonotype. The chain combines TRBV7-2 with TRBJ2-1; D remains ambiguous. In germline, CDR1 is SGHTA, CDR2 FQGNSA. The ends were cut back, 5 bases at V and 9 bases at J, with 14 bases in the middle. The CDR3 has 13 amino acids. The CDR3 here is CASSTQYVGEQFF. CDR3 nucleotides: TGTGCCAGCAGCACCCAGTATGTTGGTGAGCAGTTCTTC. The full variable domain, completed using reference TRBV7-2 and TRBJ2-1, is GAGVSQSPSNKVTEKGKDVELRCDPISGHTALYWYRQSLGQGLEFLIYFQGNSAPDKSGLPSDRFSAERTGGSVSTLTIQRTQQEDSAVYLCASSTQYVGEQFFGPGTRLTVL.

This clonotype was detected a few times. The chain recombines TRBV7-3 with TRBJ1-1; tentative D call: TRBD1 (6 bases). This CDR3 spans 13 amino acids. V lost 8 bases to trimming and J lost 1 base, with 11 bases between them. The germline gives CDR1 SGHTA, CDR2 FQGTGA. CDR3 sequence: CASSKQGNTEAFF. In DNA form, the CDR3 reads TGTGCCAGCTCAAAACAGGGGAACACTGAAGCTTTCTTT. Using reference TRBV7-3 and TRBJ1-1 for the parts outside the CDR3, the full variable domain is GAGVSQTPSNKVTEKGKYVELRCDPISGHTALYWYRQSLGQGPEFLIYFQGTGAADDSGLPNDRFFAVRPEGSVSTLKIQRTERGDSAVYLCASSKQGNTEAFFGQGTRLTVV.

A few counts support this clonotype. The chain has TRBV12-3 or TRBV12-4 and TRBJ2-3; 7 nucleotides align to TRBD2. With 2 bases clipped from V and 2 bases from J, the junction kept 4 bases outside the gene matches. This CDR3 has 15 amino acids. The CDR3 is CASSLQAGLTDTQYF. The CDR3 coding sequence is TGTGCCAGCAGTTTACAAGCGGGGCTCACAGATACGCAGTATTTT.

The sample holds a few counts of this clonotype. J is TRBJ1-1 and V is TRBV28; 9 nucleotides match TRBD1. This CDR3 is built from 12 residues. Losses at the gene ends were 6 bases for V and 8 bases for J; bases not matched to a gene: 4. Germline lookup yields CDR1 MDHEN and CDR2 SYDVKM. CDR3 bases: TGTGCCAGCAGCCACAGGGGGCTCGAAGCTTTCTTT. It translates to CASSHRGLEAFF.

About this clonotype: A much bigger clone sits one base away, suggesting this may be a read error. In DNA, the CDR3 is TGCGCCAGCAGTGGTGGGGAACAGCCCCAGCATTTT. It specifies CASSGGEQPQHF. The V and J genes are TRBV10-1 and TRBJ1-5; D unresolved. This CDR3 region has 12 residues. The germline gives CDR1 WNHNN, CDR2 SYGVQD (reference sequence). V was cut by 4 bases and J by 7 bases, with 8 bases left in between.

The chain employs TRBV6-6 and TRBJ1-1; no clear D gene. The CDR3 loop spans 12 amino acids. Germline V gene sequence: CDR1 MNHNY, CDR2 SVGAGI (reference sequence). V was cut by 8 bases and J by 1 base, with 8 bases left in between. CDR3 bases: TGTGCCAGCTGGGAGGCGAACACTGAAGCTTTCTTT. Protein sequence: CASWEANTEAFF.

The rearrangement uses TRBV19 and TRBJ2-3; D is unclear. Germline V lookup: CDR1 LNHDA, CDR2 SQIVND (reference sequence). The CDR3 is made up of 11 amino acids. Trimming took 6 bases from V and 6 from J, leaving 7 bases between them. The CDR3 DNA follows: TGTGCCAGTAGCCTCAAGGATACGCAGTATTTT. It is translated as CASSLKDTQYF.

This clonotype showed up just a few times. The gene calls are TRBV19 and TRBJ1-4; D is unclear. The CDR3 has 17 amino acids. Trimming took off 2 bases at V and 2 bases at J, with 15 bases between the two ends. The V gene's germline CDR1 is LNHDA and CDR2 SQIVND (reference sequence). CDR3 nucleotides: TGTGCCAGTAGTATACTACGACAAGGGTTGACTAATGAAAAACTGTTTTTT. Translated, it gives CASSILRQGLTNEKLFF.

The table lists this clonotype with a few counts. V usage is TRBV20-1 and J usage is TRBJ2-3; D gene ambiguous. The CDR3 spans 11 residues. CDR1 DFQATT and CDR2 SNEGSKA come from the germline V gene (reference sequence). V dropped 1 base and J dropped 6 bases, with 5 bases sitting between them. The CDR3 loop is CSARVLDTQYF. In nucleotides, the CDR3 is TGCAGTGCTAGAGTACTTGATACGCAGTATTTT.

There are many counts of this clonotype. The chain joins TRBV6-2 or TRBV6-3 to TRBJ1-1; unclear D gene. The V end lost 3 bases, the J end lost 4 bases, and 18 bases lay between the germline ends. CDR3 length equals 16 residues. Per germline, CDR1 MNHEY and CDR2 SVGEGT. The CDR3 region has the DNA TGTGCCAGCAGTTATCTTCGGATTCCCAGCGGCACTGAAGCTTTCTTT. Encoded protein: CASSYLRIPSGTEAFF.

The chain combines TRBV4-2 with TRBJ1-6; 12 bases are shared with TRBD1. CDR1 is LGHNA, CDR2 YNFKEQ, per germline. The CDR3 runs to 19 residues. V dropped 2 bases and J dropped 1; count of bases not matched to a gene: 6. The CDR3 loop is CASSQSGQGARSYNSPLHF. CDR3 DNA: TGTGCCAGCAGCCAATCGGGACAGGGGGCAAGGTCCTATAATTCACCCCTCCACTTT.

This clonotype has just a few counts. This chain links TRBV7-9 with TRBJ1-1; no firm D call. The V end lost 2 bases, the J end lost 1 base, and 11 bases lay between the germline ends. Germline CDR1 SEHNR, CDR2 FQNEAQ (reference sequence). This CDR3 has 15 residues. Written as DNA, the CDR3 is TGTGCCAGCAGCTTATTGGGAGGTTGGAACACTGAAGCTTTCTTT. Encoded protein: CASSLLGGWNTEAFF.

The V call is TRBV5-5, the J call TRBJ2-3, with D perhaps matching TRBD1 (6 bases). The CDR3 covers 18 residues. Germline CDR1 SGHKS, CDR2 YYEKEE (reference sequence). The germline V and J ends were trimmed by 1 base and 6 bases, with 24 bases remaining between them. CDR3 DNA: TGTGCCAGCAGCTTGAGACAGGCGGCTCCGTTCCCTGCGGATACGCAGTATTTT. Its protein is CASSLRQAAPFPADTQYF.

The table lists this clonotype with many counts. The CDR3 DNA reads TGTGCCACCGGGACAGAAGTTAATTCACCCCTCCACTTT. This translates into CATGTEVNSPLHF. This chain uses TRBV19 with TRBJ1-6, with 7 bases fitting TRBD1. Germline values: CDR1 LNHDA, CDR2 SQIVND (reference sequence). The CDR3 length is 13 residues. With 10 bases clipped from V and 6 bases from J, the junction kept 6 bases outside the gene matches.

This clonotype showed up many times. The V gene is TRBV5-5, the J gene TRBJ1-5; D is undetermined. Germline CDR1 and CDR2: SGHKS and YYEKEE (reference sequence). Trimming removed 2 bases from V and 3 bases from J, with 9 bases in between. The CDR3 extends over 14 amino acids. The CDR3 loop is CASSLMGNNQPQHF. The CDR3 DNA is TGTGCCAGCAGCTTAATGGGGAACAATCAGCCCCAGCATTTT.